This T cell receptor (beta chain) came from a study of OX40 agonist ivuxolimab in advanced cancers. Study as a whole: Patients took ivuxolimab, an agonistic anti-OX40 (CD134) antibody. Dose-escalation subjects each had hepatocellular carcinoma, melanoma, renal cell or head and neck cancer.

Broader study findings: More expanded clones were seen, on average, in CD8+ T cells than in CD4+. CD4+ and CD8+ T cells in blood underwent clonal expansion by week 6 at 0.1 to 3.0 mg/kg.

The method was immunoSEQ multiplex PCR; TCRdb's version includes in-frame clones alone and lacks a portion of them. Of about 110,000 clones listed, roughly nine tenths are singletons. With regard to this clone: Its antigen is still unknown.

CDR3 length equals 14 residues. Losses at the gene ends were 4 bases for V and 2 bases for J; bases not matched to a gene: 4. Germline V gives CDR1 MNHEY, CDR2 SVGAGI. The clonotype comes from an adult with an advanced solid tumor such as melanoma, head and neck, liver or kidney cancer. This chain joins TRBV6-5 and TRBJ1-2, with 7 bases aligning to TRBD1. This specimen consisted of CD4+ or CD8+ T cells sorted from blood, obtained in a trial of the OX40 agonist ivuxolimab. Here the CDR3 reads CASSSPQGNYGYTF. The CDR3 DNA reads TGTGCCAGCAGTTCCCCACAGGGGAACTATGGCTACACCTTC.